This record covers a single T cell receptor beta chain. The sample originates from a study of post-analysis software for immune sequencing data. Unique-molecular-identifier-tagged TCR beta cDNA libraries were used. Each CDR3 protein is one row after TCRdb ran MiXCR on the PCR reads. This sample carries around 500,000 distinct CDR3 sequences, 34% of them seen once, and the ten largest clones take about 5.6%. Source material: blood. The receptor's source is a girl under 18 with multiple sclerosis.

The CDR3 DNA reads as TGTGCCAGCAGCCTGACCGGGACAGGGGTCAGCACAGATACGCAGTATTTT. Its protein is CASSLTGTGVSTDTQYF. The chain is built from TRBV2 and TRBJ2-3, with 10 bases matching TRBD1. V gave up 6 bases and J gave up 0 bases; unmatched junction bases: 9. The germline V gene has CDR1 SNHLY and CDR2 FYNNEI. The CDR3 covers 17 residues.